Listed here are 13 T cell receptor beta chains from one sample, sequenced in a study of blood T cells in healthy people across ages (dated by TCRdb to the mid-2010s). Receptor amplification or capture employed 5' RACE. The data were produced on an Illumina HiSeq 2500. The second PCR ran for about 7 to 11 cycles and used a J-beta primer mix along with a sample-barcoded 5' primer. TCRdb trimmed the raw reads at Q25, called clones with MiXCR and kept productive beta chains. Each record represents a unique CDR3 protein, reported with the most common genes and DNA among its rows. In all, the sample holds about 770,000 distinct CDR3 sequences, and under 45% of those were seen once. Of the sample, under 20% is held by the ten largest clones. Sequencing used blood. These receptors all come from a man in his 60s in good health.

The CDR3 is CASSWTRGRSFF. CDR3 nucleotide sequence: TGTGCCAGCAGTTGGACACGGGGGAGGTCTTTCTTT. The chain combines TRBV12-3 or TRBV12-4 with TRBJ1-1, with TRBD1 as a possible D gene (5 bases). V lost 4 bases and J 12 bases, leaving 15 bases between the germline ends. This CDR3 contains 12 residues.

The genes are TRBV4-3 and TRBJ1-2; D unclear. Trimming removed 0 bases from V and 6 bases from J, with 23 bases in between. The germline CDR1 and CDR2 sequences are LGHNA and YSLEER. This CDR3 comprises 18 residues. The CDR3 region has the DNA TGCGCCAGCAGCCAAGATCCAGGAGGGATTGACGCTCGGCATGGCTACACCTTC. It codes for CASSQDPGGIDARHGYTF.

The chain employs TRBV3-1 and TRBJ2-3; 10 bases map to TRBD2. Germline assignment: CDR1 LGHDT and CDR2 YNNKEL (reference sequence). Unmatched junction bases numbered 3, after V lost 1 base and J lost 2 bases. CDR3 length equals 16 residues. The CDR3, as DNA: TGTGCCAGCAGCCAAGTAGCGGGGGGAAACACAGATACGCAGTATTTT. This translates into CASSQVAGGNTDTQYF.

The chain joins TRBV30 to TRBJ1-1; 9 bases line up with TRBD1. Trimming removed 6 bases from V and 0 bases from J; junction bases left unmatched: 14. Per the germline V gene, CDR1 is GTSNPN and CDR2 is SVGIG (reference sequence). This CDR3 is 17 amino acids long. In nucleotides, the CDR3 is TGTGCCTGTAGCACCGGGACAGGGATTTATTTGAACACTGAAGCTTTCTTT. Translated, it gives CACSTGTGIYLNTEAFF.

About this clonotype: One end of the junction fails to match germline, which may point to a read error. V usage is TRBV7-2 and J usage is TRBJ2-7; 11 bases align to TRBD2. This CDR3 has 15 residues. Germline V lookup: CDR1 SGHTA, CDR2 FQGNSA. The CDR3 DNA follows: TGTGCCAGCAGCCTGACTAGCGGGGTAACCTATGAGCAGTACTTC. It translates to CASSLTSGVTYEQYF. Full variable domain (missing parts from reference TRBV7-2 and TRBJ2-7): GAGVSQSPSNKVTEKGKDVELRCDPISGHTALYWYRQSLGQGLEFLIYFQGNSAPDKSGLPSDRFSAERTGGSVSTLTIQRTQQEDSAVYLCASSLTSGVTYEQYFGPGTRLTVT.

This clonotype has just a few counts. This chain links TRBV5-4 with TRBJ2-7, with D hard to call. Germline CDR1 and CDR2: SGHNT and YYREEE (reference sequence). The CDR3 has 14 residues. V dropped 1 base and J dropped 0 bases, with 8 bases sitting between them. CDR3 region: CASSLFGNSYEQYF. Written as DNA, the CDR3 is TGTGCCAGCAGCTTGTTTGGGAACTCCTACGAGCAGTACTTC. The full variable domain, rest sourced from reference TRBV5-4 and TRBJ2-7, is ETGVTQSPTHLIKTRGQQVTLRCSSQSGHNTVSWYQQALGQGPQFIFQYYREEENGRGNFPPRFSGLQFPNYSSELNVNALELDDSALYLCASSLFGNSYEQYFGPGTRLTVT.

DNA of the CDR3: TGTGCCAGCAGCCCGGAAACGTCGGGTGGCTACACCTTC. Translation gives CASSPETSGGYTF. The chain has TRBV7-6 and TRBJ1-2; unclear D gene. CDR3 length: 13 residues. The ends were cut back, 5 bases at V and 7 bases at J, with 14 bases in the middle. CDR1 is SGHVS, CDR2 FNYEAQ, per germline.

The table lists this clonotype with many counts. The rearrangement joins TRBV7-2 to TRBJ2-1; 8 bases map to TRBD2. Per germline, CDR1 SGHTA and CDR2 FQGNSA. The CDR3 totals 15 residues. The J segment lost 6 bases and the V segment lost 3 bases, leaving 7 bases of the junction unmatched. CDR3 residues: CASSLAGGPGNEQFF. The CDR3 DNA reads as TGTGCCAGCAGCTTGGCGGGGGGCCCTGGCAATGAGCAGTTCTTC.

The gene calls are TRBV20-1 and TRBJ1-5; a weak D match, TRBD1 (5 bases). This CDR3 is built from 16 residues. Trimming stripped 1 base from V and 0 bases from J, with 13 bases between. CDR1 DFQATT and CDR2 SNEGSKA come from the germline V gene (reference sequence). Written as DNA, the CDR3 is TGCAGTGCTAGAGGGGACGGGTCGGGTAGCAATCAGCCCCAGCATTTT. This gives the protein CSARGDGSGSNQPQHF.

The rearrangement joins TRBV4-3 to TRBJ2-3; weak D call: TRBD2 (6 bases). CDR1 and CDR2 from the germline V gene are LGHNA and YSLEER. Trimming removed 0 bases at V and 10 bases at J, with 14 bases between. This CDR3 region has 14 residues. Here the CDR3 DNA reads TGCGCCAGCAGCCAAGATCCCACGGGAGTTGCGCAGTATTTT. Translating it yields CASSQDPTGVAQYF.

This clonotype occurred a few times. V is TRBV6-5 and J is TRBJ1-1; 7 bases map to TRBD1. The CDR3 is made up of 18 amino acids. After removal of 0 bases from V and 4 bases from J, the junction contained 14 bases not matched to a gene. The V gene's germline CDR1 is MNHEY and CDR2 SVGAGI. CDR3 amino acids: CASSYSAAGQLWGTEAFF. In DNA form, the CDR3 reads TGTGCCAGCAGTTACTCCGCGGCGGGACAGCTATGGGGCACTGAAGCTTTCTTT.

This clonotype was picked up a small number of times. The J gene is TRBJ2-5, the V gene TRBV29-1; tentative D call: TRBD2 (5 bases). The CDR3 runs 13 residues. Germline V gives CDR1 SQVTM, CDR2 ANQGSEA. Deletions cut 5 bases from V and 5 bases from J, with 15 bases between. The CDR3 here is CSVRASGGETQYF. DNA of the CDR3: TGCAGCGTTAGGGCCTCCGGCGGGGAGACCCAGTACTTC. Full variable domain (outside the CDR3, taken from reference TRBV29-1 and TRBJ2-5): SAVISQKPSRDICQRGTSLTIQCQVDSQVTMMFWYRQQPGQSLTLIATANQGSEATYESGFVIDKFPISRPNLTFSTLTVSNMSPEDSSIYLCSVRASGGETQYFGPGTRLLVL.

V is TRBV9 and J is TRBJ2-5; 8 positions agree with TRBD2. CDR1 is SGDLS and CDR2 is YYNGEE in the germline V gene. The CDR3 is 16 residues long. With 4 bases clipped from V and 3 bases from J, the junction kept 11 bases outside the gene matches. The CDR3 nucleotides are TGTGCCAGCAGCCCACCTCGGGGGGGAATCGAAGAGACCCAGTACTTC. Its translation is CASSPPRGGIEETQYF. Combining the CDR3 with reference TRBV9 and TRBJ2-5 gives the whole variable domain DSGVTQTPKHLITATGQRVTLRCSPRSGDLSVYWYQQSLDQGLQFLIQYYNGEERAKGNILERFSAQQFPDLHSELNLSSLELGDSALYFCASSPPRGGIEETQYFGPGTRLLVL.